Below are 31 T cell receptor beta chains sequenced from a single sample in a study of blood T cells in healthy people across ages (dated by TCRdb to 2015 to 2017). Libraries came from 5' RACE. The sample was run on an Illumina HiSeq 2500. A second PCR of roughly 7 to 11 cycles was performed with a sample-barcoded 5' primer and a J-beta primer mix. The raw public data were reprocessed by TCRdb itself: fastp quality trimming at Q25, MiXCR clonotype calling, in-frame beta chains only. A single entry per CDR3 protein holds the most common genes and DNA from its merged rows. This sample has roughly 1,500,000 distinct CDR3 sequences in its table, and 40% to 50% of those were observed once. Less than 8% of the sample belongs to the ten largest clones. The sequenced material came from blood. These receptors came from a young woman in good health.

The chain joins TRBV20-1 to TRBJ2-1; 13 bases match TRBD2. This CDR3 region has 14 residues. The germline V gene has CDR1 DFQATT and CDR2 SNEGSKA (reference sequence). V trimming: 0 bases; J trimming: 13 bases; junction bases outside the gene matches: 6. The CDR3 nucleotides read TGCAGTGCTAGAGATTCCGGGACTAGCGGGACTCAGTTCTTC. It is translated as CSARDSGTSGTQFF.

The V call is TRBV29-1, the J call TRBJ2-3; 10 nucleotides align to TRBD1. This CDR3 has 16 residues. Germline V lookup: CDR1 SQVTM, CDR2 ANQGSEA. Losses at the gene ends were 3 bases for V and 2 bases for J; bases not matched to a gene: 8. In DNA, the CDR3 is TGCAGCGTTGAGCCTGGGACAGGGGTTGTCACAGATACGCAGTATTTT. Its translation: CSVEPGTGVVTDTQYF.

This clonotype was seen a handful of times. V usage is TRBV7-9 and J usage is TRBJ1-1; D remains unclear. From germline, CDR1 is SEHNR and CDR2 FQNEAQ (reference sequence). Trimming took 5 bases from V and 5 from J, leaving 9 bases between them. This CDR3 has 12 residues. CDR3: CASSPRITEAFF. The CDR3, as DNA: TGTGCCAGCAGCCCTCGGATTACTGAAGCTTTCTTT.

This chain connects TRBV12-3 or TRBV12-4 to TRBJ1-1; the D gene is possibly TRBD1 (5 bases). The ends were cut back, 5 bases at V and 5 bases at J, with 15 bases in the middle. The CDR3 runs to 14 residues. The CDR3 here is CASSGPGGETEAFF. The CDR3 nucleotides are TGTGCCAGCAGTGGACCGGGGGGAGAAACTGAAGCTTTCTTT.

The CDR3 coding sequence is TGTGCCAGCAGCCGGACTAGCGGGGGCACCGGGGAGCTGTTTTTT. Encoded protein: CASSRTSGGTGELFF. The rearrangement joins TRBV7-2 to TRBJ2-2; 13 nucleotides match TRBD2. The CDR3 runs 15 residues. V gave up 5 bases and J gave up 4 bases; unmatched junction bases: 1. In germline, CDR1 is SGHTA, CDR2 FQGNSA.

V gene TRBV20-1 combines with J gene TRBJ1-2; 7 bases agree with TRBD1. Germline trimming cut 0 bases from V and 8 bases from J; bases unmatched to any gene: 9. The length of the CDR3 is 14 residues. Per the germline V gene, CDR1 is DFQATT and CDR2 is SNEGSKA (reference sequence). The CDR3 loop is CSARDDRELRGYTF. The CDR3 DNA sequence: TGCAGTGCTAGAGATGACAGGGAGTTAAGAGGCTACACCTTC.

V and J are TRBV2 and TRBJ2-5, with D possibly matching TRBD1 (6 bases). Matching the DNA end better, TRBJ2-7 makes the J call doubtful. The CDR3 is 14 amino acids. The V gene's germline CDR1 is SNHLY and CDR2 FYNNEI. The CDR3 DNA sequence: TGTGCCAGCAGTGATTTCGGGTCAGGGGACGAGCAGTACTTC. It is translated as CASSDFGSGDEQYF.

The chain joins TRBV12-3 or TRBV12-4 to TRBJ1-2; D might be TRBD1 (6 bases). Trimming pared 3 bases from V and 7 bases from J, leaving 12 bases between. The CDR3 is 13 amino acids. This CDR3 reads CASSFRSGAGYTF. The CDR3, as DNA: TGTGCCAGCAGTTTTAGGTCGGGGGCTGGCTACACCTTC.

This clonotype has more than one count but fewer than ten. V gene TRBV20-1 combines with J gene TRBJ2-4; the D call may be TRBD1 or TRBD2 (5 bases each). The CDR3 sequence is 17 residues long. Per germline, CDR1 DFQATT and CDR2 SNEGSKA (reference sequence). The V and J ends lost 3 bases and 0 bases respectively, with 18 bases between them. CDR3 coding DNA: TGCAGTGCTAGGGACCCACTAGGGGCCCTAGCCAAAAACATTCAGTACTTC. Translation gives CSARDPLGALAKNIQYF.

About this clonotype: A junction end diverges from the germline sequence, so it may reflect a read error. V is TRBV12-3 or TRBV12-4 and J is TRBJ2-1; 11 bases are shared with TRBD2. The CDR3 is 15 amino acids. In nucleotides, the CDR3 is TGTGCCAGCAGTTTAGCCGGACTAGCGGGTAATGAGCAGCTCTTC. Protein sequence: CASSLAGLAGNEQLF.

The rearrangement uses TRBV7-2 and TRBJ1-1; D is possibly TRBD1 (5 bases). Germline V lookup: CDR1 SGHTA, CDR2 FQGNSA. V lost 1 base to trimming and J lost 0 bases, with 12 bases between them. The CDR3 has 16 residues. CDR3 nucleotides: TGTGCCAGCAGCTTAGGGGGGGACTGGATGAACACTGAAGCTTTCTTT. Residues: CASSLGGDWMNTEAFF.

This clonotype was picked up a small number of times. The rearrangement joins TRBV9 to TRBJ1-1, with D maybe TRBD1 (6 bases). Germline V gene data show CDR1 as SGDLS and CDR2 as YYNGEE. This CDR3 is 14 amino acids long. Trimming left V 4 bases short and J 7 bases short, with 17 bases between. The CDR3: CASSRPPGQIEAFF. The CDR3 bases are TGTGCCAGCAGCCGGCCCCCAGGACAGATTGAAGCTTTCTTT.

The rearrangement uses TRBV2 and TRBJ1-1; D ambiguous. V lost 6 bases and J 4 bases, leaving 15 bases between the germline ends. CDR1 is SNHLY, CDR2 FYNNEI, per germline. The CDR3 is 14 residues long. The CDR3 DNA is TGTGCCAGCAGAGACGGGATGTCTGCCACTGAAGCTTTCTTT. Protein sequence: CASRDGMSATEAFF. The full variable domain, completed using reference TRBV2 and TRBJ1-1, is EPEVTQTPSHQVTQMGQEVILRCVPISNHLYFYWYRQILGQKVEFLVSFYNNEISEKSEIFDDQFSVERPDGSNFTLKIRSTKLEDSAMYFCASRDGMSATEAFFGQGTRLTVV.

CDR3 sequence (DNA): TGTGCCAGCACCCCCACCGACAGTCACAATGAGCAGTTCTTC. It codes for CASTPTDSHNEQFF. The chain employs TRBV2 and TRBJ2-1; weak D call: TRBD1 (5 bases). The CDR3 runs 14 residues. The V and J ends lost 7 bases and 5 bases respectively, with 15 bases between them. Germline CDR1 is SNHLY and CDR2 is FYNNEI.

This chain joins TRBV7-9 and TRBJ2-7; TRBD2 aligns across 10 bases. CDR3 size: 18 residues. The germline CDR1 and CDR2 sequences are SEHNR and FQNEAQ (reference sequence). J lost 5 bases, V lost 5 bases, and 18 bases had no gene match. The CDR3 sequence is CASSQLGIAGGSLDEQYF. Here the CDR3 DNA reads TGTGCCAGCAGCCAACTGGGGATAGCGGGAGGTAGTCTCGACGAGCAGTACTTC.

This clonotype turned up a few times. DNA of the CDR3: TGCAGTGCCTTACCTTGGGACAATGAGCAGTTCTTC. Translating gives CSALPWDNEQFF. The gene calls are TRBV20-1 and TRBJ2-1; no reliable D call. This CDR3 is 12 amino acids long. From germline, CDR1 is DFQATT and CDR2 SNEGSKA (reference sequence). The V gene lost 6 bases and the J gene lost 5 bases, with 11 bases spanning the gap.

This clonotype has only a few counts. The chain carries TRBV6-2 or TRBV6-3 and TRBJ2-1; D gene uncertain. The V end was cut by 5 bases, the J end by 6 bases, with 17 bases between. The germline V gene has CDR1 MNHEY and CDR2 SVGEGT. The CDR3 covers 15 residues. The CDR3 DNA sequence: TGTGCCAGCAGTCCTTGGGTCCTAGGTGTCAATGAGCAGTTCTTC. As protein: CASSPWVLGVNEQFF.

The chain has TRBV20-1 and TRBJ2-1; 7 nucleotides match TRBD2. This CDR3 is built from 18 residues. The J segment lost 8 bases and the V segment lost 0 bases, leaving 19 bases of the junction unmatched. CDR1 and CDR2 (germline): DFQATT, SNEGSKA (reference sequence). CDR3 amino acids: CSARDRRGKQINNDEQFF. In nucleotides, the CDR3 is TGCAGTGCTAGAGATAGGCGGGGGAAACAGATAAACAATGATGAGCAGTTCTTC.

The chain joins TRBV6-5 to TRBJ2-1; 8 bases agree with TRBD2. Germline lookup yields CDR1 MNHEY and CDR2 SVGAGI. The CDR3 is 15 residues long. The trim removed 4 bases at V and 15 bases at J, leaving 17 bases unmatched. The CDR3 nucleotides are TGTGCCAGCAGTTTGACCGGGACTAGTTCCTCAGGGCGGTTCTTC. Amino acid sequence: CASSLTGTSSSGRFF.

This clonotype was seen repeatedly, ten times or more. This rearrangement joins TRBV19 to TRBJ2-7; 11 bases agree with TRBD2. Trimming cost V 9 bases and J 3 bases; bases outside gene matches: 10. The germline V gene encodes CDR1 LNHDA and CDR2 SQIVND (reference sequence). The CDR3 runs to 15 residues. The CDR3 sequence: CASSPRGTSGYEQYF. The CDR3 nucleotides read TGTGCCAGCAGCCCCCGTGGGACTAGCGGCTACGAGCAGTACTTC.

The chain links TRBV12-3 or TRBV12-4 to TRBJ2-5; weak D call: TRBD2 (5 bases). The CDR3 covers 13 residues. V was cut by 5 bases and J by 5 bases, with 12 bases left in between. The CDR3 DNA follows: TGTGCCAGCAGTCCCGACGGGGTGGAGACCCAGTACTTC. This translates into CASSPDGVETQYF.

This sequence joins TRBV29-1 and TRBJ2-3, with D possibly TRBD2 on 6 matching bases. This CDR3 contains 13 residues. CDR1 is SQVTM and CDR2 is ANQGSEA in the germline V gene. The ends were cut back, 6 bases at V and 6 bases at J, with 16 bases in the middle. CDR3 sequence (DNA): TGCAGCGTGGGACTCCATCTGGTCGATACGCAGTATTTT. Translated, it gives CSVGLHLVDTQYF.

The J gene is TRBJ2-3, the V gene TRBV7-6; 10 nucleotides agree with TRBD2. The CDR3 contains 15 residues. V shed 2 bases, J shed 4 bases, and the junction held 3 bases outside the gene matches. CDR1 and CDR2 from the germline V gene are SGHVS and FNYEAQ. For the CDR3, the DNA is TGTGCCAGCAGCTTACTAGCGGGAGAACCAGATACGCAGTATTTT. It translates to CASSLLAGEPDTQYF. Supplemented by reference TRBV7-6 and TRBJ2-3, the full variable domain reads GAGVSQSPRYKVTKRGQDVALRCDPISGHVSLYWYRQALGQGPEFLTYFNYEAQQDKSGLPNDRFSAERPEGSISTLTIQRTEQRDSAMYRCASSLLAGEPDTQYFGPGTRLTVL.

The chain couples TRBV7-9 to TRBJ1-2, with TRBD1 matching 7 bases. Germline V lookup: CDR1 SEHNR, CDR2 FQNEAQ (reference sequence). The CDR3 contains 15 residues. Trimming cost V 5 bases and J 2 bases; bases outside gene matches: 8. DNA for the CDR3: TGTGCCAGCAGCGCTTCAGGGGGATTGAACTATGGCTACACCTTC. Translating it yields CASSASGGLNYGYTF.

With respect to this clonotype: A read error may be the cause here, since a much bigger clone is one base away. The chain recombines TRBV4-2 with TRBJ2-7; 11 positions match TRBD2. There are 17 residues in the CDR3. Germline lookup yields CDR1 LGHNA and CDR2 YNFKEQ. With 1 base clipped from V and 7 bases from J, the junction kept 12 bases outside the gene matches. CDR3 in amino acids: CASSQGISGGAYNEQYF. The CDR3, as DNA: TGTGCCAGCAGCCAAGGGATTAGCGGGGGGGCCTACAATGAGCAGTACTTC.

This clonotype was seen a few times. The chain is built from TRBV10-3 and TRBJ2-6, with TRBD2 as a possible D gene (6 bases). Germline values: CDR1 ENHRY, CDR2 SYGVKD. Trimming removed 6 bases from V and 2 bases from J, with 8 bases in between. There are 14 residues in the CDR3. The CDR3 sequence is CAIRTSTGANVLTF. CDR3 nucleotide sequence: TGTGCCATCAGGACTAGTACTGGGGCCAACGTCCTGACTTTC.

The rearrangement links TRBV3-1 to TRBJ2-7; TRBD2 matches 14 bases. Trimming took 7 bases from V and 7 from J; bases not matched to a gene: 9. CDR3 length equals 15 residues. The germline V gene encodes CDR1 LGHDT and CDR2 YNNKEL (reference sequence). CDR3 in DNA: TGTGCCAGCACCCTAGGGACTAGCGGGGGTGTGGAGCAGTACTTC. Its protein is CASTLGTSGGVEQYF.

The chain links TRBV5-6 to TRBJ2-6; D may correspond to TRBD1 or TRBD2 (5 bases each). Per germline, CDR1 SGHDT and CDR2 YYEEEE. V lost 3 bases and J lost 0, with 13 bases in between. This CDR3 region has 17 residues. The chain's CDR3 is CASSSTGTASGANVLTF. DNA for the CDR3: TGTGCCAGCAGCTCGACCGGGACGGCCTCTGGGGCCAACGTCCTGACTTTC. The variable domain in full, completed from reference TRBV5-6 and TRBJ2-6, reads DAGVTQSPTHLIKTRGQQVTLRCSPKSGHDTVSWYQQALGQGPQFIFQYYEEEERQRGNFPDRFSGHQFPNYSSELNVNALLLGDSALYLCASSSTGTASGANVLTFGAGSRLTVL.

The chain links TRBV9 to TRBJ1-6; perhaps TRBD1 as D (6 bases). Germline V CDR1 and CDR2: SGDLS, YYNGEE. The CDR3 sequence is 16 residues long. Trimming pared 7 bases from V and 6 bases from J, leaving 20 bases between. The chain's CDR3 is CASGRGDGQINSPLHF. As DNA, the CDR3 is TGTGCCAGCGGGCGGGGAGATGGACAGATTAATTCACCCCTCCACTTT.

This clonotype was counted at least ten times. V and J are TRBV4-1 and TRBJ2-1; 12 bases match TRBD1. Trimming cost V 5 bases and J 6 bases; bases outside gene matches: 5. CDR3 length: 15 residues. Germline CDR1 reads MGHRA; CDR2 reads YSYEKL. CDR3 DNA sequence: TGCGCCAGCAGCTACCGGGACAGGGGGCTCAATGAGCAGTTCTTC. Translation gives CASSYRDRGLNEQFF.

Note on this clonotype: Germline and junction disagree at one end, which may indicate a read error. The CDR3 DNA follows: TGCAGTGCTGTGGCTAGCGGGAGCGGAGCCAAAGACATTCAGTACTTC. Protein sequence: CSAVASGSGAKDIQYF. The rearrangement uses TRBV20-1 and TRBJ2-5; the match to TRBD2 covers 10 bases. Gene TRBJ2-4 matches the end of the DNA better, so the J call may be wrong. This CDR3 has 16 amino acids. Germline CDR1 is DFQATT and CDR2 is SNEGSKA (reference sequence).